Presented here are 6 T cell receptor beta chains from one specimen sequenced in a study of OX40 agonist ivuxolimab in advanced cancers. Assay: immunoSEQ multiplex PCR; the TCRdb copy retains only in-frame clones and omits some. The sample yields 50,000 to 55,000 clones, roughly 84% seen once. Here the sequenced sample was CD4+ or CD8+ T cells sorted from blood, taken in a trial of the OX40 agonist ivuxolimab. These receptors were taken from an adult with an advanced solid tumor such as melanoma, head and neck, liver or kidney cancer.

This clone appeared once. The J gene is TRBJ1-2, the V gene TRBV29-1, with a tentative D call TRBD1 (5 bases). Trimming pared 6 bases from V and 7 bases from J, leaving 21 bases between. The germline CDR1 and CDR2 sequences are SQVTM and ANQGSEA. This CDR3 spans 14 amino acids. This CDR3 is CSVASPTDKGGYTF. The CDR3 region has the DNA TGCAGCGTCGCTAGTCCGACAGACAAGGGTGGCTACACCTTC. The whole variable domain, remainder taken from reference TRBV29-1 and TRBJ1-2, is SAVISQKPSRDICQRGTSLTIQCQVDSQVTMMFWYRQQPGQSLTLIATANQGSEATYESGFVIDKFPISRPNLTFSTLTVSNMSPEDSSIYLCSVASPTDKGGYTFGSGTRLTVV.

V is TRBV19 and J is TRBJ1-5; 8 bases are a match to TRBD1. The CDR3 loop spans 15 amino acids. Germline CDR1 and CDR2: LNHDA and SQIVND (reference sequence). V lost 4 bases, J lost 3 bases, and 5 bases stayed unmatched. The CDR3 nucleotides read TGTGCCAGTAGTACGGGACAGGTGATCAATCAGCCCCAGCATTTT. It specifies CASSTGQVINQPQHF.

This clone was recorded a few times. The gene calls are TRBV4-1 and TRBJ2-7; a possible D gene is TRBD2 (7 bases). Germline V gene lookup returns CDR1 MGHRA and CDR2 YSYEKL. The ends were cut back, 0 bases at V and 6 bases at J, with 27 bases in the middle. The CDR3 is 19 amino acids. CDR3: CASSQDPGGRLGSLGEQYF. In nucleotides, the CDR3 is TGCGCCAGCAGCCAAGATCCCGGGGGGCGATTGGGGTCCCTGGGCGAGCAGTACTTC.

This clone is medium-sized in the sample. The chain has TRBV5-6 and TRBJ2-1; D is unclear. The germline V and J ends were trimmed by 2 bases and 3 bases, with 6 bases remaining between them. The CDR3 spans 13 residues. Germline assignment: CDR1 SGHDT and CDR2 YYEEEE. Here the CDR3 DNA reads TGTGCCAGCAGCTTTGGTGGCTACAATGAGCAGTTCTTC. Protein product: CASSFGGYNEQFF. The full variable domain, in which reference TRBV5-6 and TRBJ2-1 provide the parts outside the CDR3, is DAGVTQSPTHLIKTRGQQVTLRCSPKSGHDTVSWYQQALGQGPQFIFQYYEEEERQRGNFPDRFSGHQFPNYSSELNVNALLLGDSALYLCASSFGGYNEQFFGPGTRLTVL.

Turning to this clone: An end of the junction differs from the germline gene, which may be a read error. The chain links TRBV5-8 to TRBJ2-7, with D maybe TRBD2 (5 bases). This CDR3 contains 11 residues. Germline V CDR1 and CDR2: SGHTS, YDEGEE. CDR3 loop: CASSLEPPGNF. CDR3 DNA: TGTGCCAGCAGCTTGGAACCCCCGGGAAACTTC.

The chain has TRBV10-2 and TRBJ2-7; D gene unclear. CDR1 is WSHSY and CDR2 is SAAADI in the germline V gene. With 4 bases removed from V and 7 bases from J, the gap between germline ends came to 11 bases. This CDR3 is built from 12 residues. DNA of the CDR3: TGCGCCAGCAGTGCGGGCGGTAAAGAGCAGTACTTC. It encodes CASSAGGKEQYF.